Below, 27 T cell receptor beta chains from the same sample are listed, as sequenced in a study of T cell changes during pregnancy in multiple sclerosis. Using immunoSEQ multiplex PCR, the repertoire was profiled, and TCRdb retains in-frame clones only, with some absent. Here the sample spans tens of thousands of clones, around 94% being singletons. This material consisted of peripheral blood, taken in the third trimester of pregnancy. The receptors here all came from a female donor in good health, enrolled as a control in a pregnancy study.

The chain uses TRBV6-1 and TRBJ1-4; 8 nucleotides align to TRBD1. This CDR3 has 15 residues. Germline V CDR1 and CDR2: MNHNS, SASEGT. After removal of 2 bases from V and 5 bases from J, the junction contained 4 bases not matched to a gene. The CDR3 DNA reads TGTGCCAGCAGTGAACGGGACAGGTCAAATGAAAAACTGTTTTTT. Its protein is CASSERDRSNEKLFF.

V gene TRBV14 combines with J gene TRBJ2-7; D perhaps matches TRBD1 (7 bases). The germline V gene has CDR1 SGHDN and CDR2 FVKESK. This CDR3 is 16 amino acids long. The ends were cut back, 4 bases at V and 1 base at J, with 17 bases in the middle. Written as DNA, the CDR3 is TGTGCCAGCAGCCTCCTATCAGGGGGACTTTCCTACGAGCAGTACTTC. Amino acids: CASSLLSGGLSYEQYF.

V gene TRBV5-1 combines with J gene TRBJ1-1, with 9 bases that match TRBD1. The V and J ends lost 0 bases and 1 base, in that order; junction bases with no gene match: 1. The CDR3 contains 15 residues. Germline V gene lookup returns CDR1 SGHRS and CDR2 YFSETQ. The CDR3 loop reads CASSLGGQGNTEAFF. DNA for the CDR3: TGCGCCAGCAGCTTGGGGGGACAGGGGAACACTGAAGCTTTCTTT.

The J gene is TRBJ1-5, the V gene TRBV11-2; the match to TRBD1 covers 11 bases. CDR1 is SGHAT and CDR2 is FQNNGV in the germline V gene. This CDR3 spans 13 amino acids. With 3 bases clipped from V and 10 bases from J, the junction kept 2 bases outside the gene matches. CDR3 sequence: CASSLGQGEPQHF. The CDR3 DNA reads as TGTGCCAGCAGCTTGGGACAGGGGGAACCCCAGCATTTT.

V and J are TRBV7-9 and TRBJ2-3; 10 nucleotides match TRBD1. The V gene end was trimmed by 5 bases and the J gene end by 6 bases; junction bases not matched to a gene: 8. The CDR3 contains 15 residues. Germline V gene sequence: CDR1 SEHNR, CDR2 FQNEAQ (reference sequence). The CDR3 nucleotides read TGTGCCAGCAGCAGAGAACGGGACAGGGGTGATACGCAGTATTTT. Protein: CASSRERDRGDTQYF.

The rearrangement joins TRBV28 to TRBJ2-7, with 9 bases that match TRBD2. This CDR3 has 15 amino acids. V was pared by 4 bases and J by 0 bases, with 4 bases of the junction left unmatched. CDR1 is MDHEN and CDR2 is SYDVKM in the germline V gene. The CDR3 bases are TGTGCCAGCAGTTCACTAGCGGGCAGCTCCTACGAGCAGTACTTC. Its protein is CASSSLAGSSYEQYF.

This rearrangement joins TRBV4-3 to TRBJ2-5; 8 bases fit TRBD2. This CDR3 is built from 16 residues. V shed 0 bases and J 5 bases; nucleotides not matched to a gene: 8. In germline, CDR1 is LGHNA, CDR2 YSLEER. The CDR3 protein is CASSQDSPGGPETQYF. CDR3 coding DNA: TGCGCCAGCAGCCAAGATAGTCCGGGAGGGCCGGAGACCCAGTACTTC.

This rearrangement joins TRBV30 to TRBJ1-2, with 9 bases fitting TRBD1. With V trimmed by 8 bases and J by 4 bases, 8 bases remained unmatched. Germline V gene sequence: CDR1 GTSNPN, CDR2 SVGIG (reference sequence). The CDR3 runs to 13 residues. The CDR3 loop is CAKQGADTYGYTF. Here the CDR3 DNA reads TGTGCCAAACAGGGGGCGGACACCTATGGCTACACCTTC.

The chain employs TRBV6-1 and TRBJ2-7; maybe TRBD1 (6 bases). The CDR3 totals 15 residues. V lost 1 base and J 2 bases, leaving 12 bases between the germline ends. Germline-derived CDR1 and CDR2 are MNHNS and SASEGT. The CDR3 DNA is TGTGCCAGCAGTGAAGTCAGGACAGTTACCTACGAGCAGTACTTC. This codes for CASSEVRTVTYEQYF.

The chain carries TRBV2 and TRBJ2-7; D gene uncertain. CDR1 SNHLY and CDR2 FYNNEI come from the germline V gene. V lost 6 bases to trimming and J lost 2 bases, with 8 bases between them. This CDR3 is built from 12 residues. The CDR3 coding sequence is TGTGCCAGCAGGTCTACCGCCTACGAGCAGTACTTC. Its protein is CASRSTAYEQYF.

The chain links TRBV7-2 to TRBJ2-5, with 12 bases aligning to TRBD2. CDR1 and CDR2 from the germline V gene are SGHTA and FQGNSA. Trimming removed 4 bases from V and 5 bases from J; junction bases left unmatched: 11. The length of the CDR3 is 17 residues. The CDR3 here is CASSYVFGLAGGETQYF. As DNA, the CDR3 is TGTGCCAGCAGCTATGTCTTCGGGCTAGCGGGAGGGGAGACCCAGTACTTC.

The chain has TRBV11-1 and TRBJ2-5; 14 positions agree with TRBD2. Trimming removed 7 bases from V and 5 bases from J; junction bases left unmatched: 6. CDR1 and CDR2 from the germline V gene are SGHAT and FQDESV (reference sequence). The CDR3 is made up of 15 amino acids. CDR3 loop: CASTMTSGRGETQYF. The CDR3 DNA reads TGTGCCAGCACTATGACTAGCGGGAGGGGCGAGACCCAGTACTTC.

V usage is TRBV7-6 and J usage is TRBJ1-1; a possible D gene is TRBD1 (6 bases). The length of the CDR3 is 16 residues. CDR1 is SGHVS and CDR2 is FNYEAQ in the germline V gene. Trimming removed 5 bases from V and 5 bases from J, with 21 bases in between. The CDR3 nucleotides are TGTGCCAGCAGCCTTTCCAGGGGTCCAGTTGGTACTGAAGCTTTCTTT. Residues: CASSLSRGPVGTEAFF.

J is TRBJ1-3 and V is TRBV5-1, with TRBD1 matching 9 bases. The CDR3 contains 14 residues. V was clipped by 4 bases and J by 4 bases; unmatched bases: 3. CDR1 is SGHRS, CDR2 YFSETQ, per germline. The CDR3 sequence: CASSAGTGGNTIYF. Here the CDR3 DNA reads TGCGCCAGCAGCGCTGGGACAGGGGGAAACACCATATATTTT.

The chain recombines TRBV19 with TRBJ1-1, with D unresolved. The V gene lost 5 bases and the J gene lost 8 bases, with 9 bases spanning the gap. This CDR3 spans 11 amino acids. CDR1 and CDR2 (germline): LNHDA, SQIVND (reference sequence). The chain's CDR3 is CASSRGGEAFF. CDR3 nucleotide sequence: TGTGCCAGTAGTCGCGGCGGCGAAGCTTTCTTT.

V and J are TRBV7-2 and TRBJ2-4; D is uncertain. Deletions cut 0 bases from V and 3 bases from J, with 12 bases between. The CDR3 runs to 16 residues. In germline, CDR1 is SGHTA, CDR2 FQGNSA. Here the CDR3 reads CASSLAATSGKNIQYF. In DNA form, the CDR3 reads TGTGCCAGCAGCTTAGCGGCCACCTCGGGCAAAAACATTCAGTACTTC.

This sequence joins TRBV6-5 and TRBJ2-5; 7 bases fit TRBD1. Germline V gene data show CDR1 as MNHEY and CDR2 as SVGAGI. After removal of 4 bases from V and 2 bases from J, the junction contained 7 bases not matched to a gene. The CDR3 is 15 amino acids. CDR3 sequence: CASSSGMTGQETQYF. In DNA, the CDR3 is TGTGCCAGCAGTTCAGGGATGACAGGGCAAGAGACCCAGTACTTC.

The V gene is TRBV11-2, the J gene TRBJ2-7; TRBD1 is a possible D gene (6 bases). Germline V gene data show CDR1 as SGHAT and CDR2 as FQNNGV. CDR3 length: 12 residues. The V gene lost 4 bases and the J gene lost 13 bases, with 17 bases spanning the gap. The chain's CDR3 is CASSYIATGIYF. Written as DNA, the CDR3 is TGTGCCAGCAGCTATATAGCAACAGGGATCTACTTC.

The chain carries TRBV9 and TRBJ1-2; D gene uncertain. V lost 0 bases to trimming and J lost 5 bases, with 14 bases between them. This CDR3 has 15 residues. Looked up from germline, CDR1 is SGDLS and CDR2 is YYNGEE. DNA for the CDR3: TGTGCCAGCAGCGTAGGGGCGGGATCCGGGTATGGCTACACCTTC. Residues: CASSVGAGSGYGYTF.

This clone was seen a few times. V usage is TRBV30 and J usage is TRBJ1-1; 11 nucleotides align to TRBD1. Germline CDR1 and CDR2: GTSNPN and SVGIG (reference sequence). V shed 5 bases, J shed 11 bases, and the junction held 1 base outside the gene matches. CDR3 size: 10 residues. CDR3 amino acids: CAWGDRGAFF. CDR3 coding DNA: TGTGCCTGGGGGGACAGGGGGGCTTTCTTT.

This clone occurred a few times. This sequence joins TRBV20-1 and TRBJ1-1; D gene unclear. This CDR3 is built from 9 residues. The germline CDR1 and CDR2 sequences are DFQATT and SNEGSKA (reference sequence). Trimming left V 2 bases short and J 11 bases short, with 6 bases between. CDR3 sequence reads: CSARRLAFF. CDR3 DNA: TGCAGTGCTAGACGACTTGCTTTCTTT.

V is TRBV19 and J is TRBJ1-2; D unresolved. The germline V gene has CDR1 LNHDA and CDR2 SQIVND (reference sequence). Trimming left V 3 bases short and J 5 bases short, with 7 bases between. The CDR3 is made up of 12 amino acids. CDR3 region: CASSIREYGYTF. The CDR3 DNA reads TGTGCCAGTAGTATTCGGGAGTATGGCTACACCTTC. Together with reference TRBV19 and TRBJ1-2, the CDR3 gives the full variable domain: DGGITQSPKYLFRKEGQNVTLSCEQNLNHDAMYWYRQDPGQGLRLIYYSQIVNDFQKGDIAEGYSVSREKKESFPLTVTSAQKNPTAFYLCASSIREYGYTFGSGTRLTVV.

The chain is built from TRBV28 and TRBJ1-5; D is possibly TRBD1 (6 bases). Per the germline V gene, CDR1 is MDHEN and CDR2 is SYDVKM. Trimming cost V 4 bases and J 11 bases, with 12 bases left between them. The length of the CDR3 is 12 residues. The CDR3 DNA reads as TGTGCCAGCAGTTCCCAGGGGAAGGCCCAGCATTTT. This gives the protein CASSSQGKAQHF.

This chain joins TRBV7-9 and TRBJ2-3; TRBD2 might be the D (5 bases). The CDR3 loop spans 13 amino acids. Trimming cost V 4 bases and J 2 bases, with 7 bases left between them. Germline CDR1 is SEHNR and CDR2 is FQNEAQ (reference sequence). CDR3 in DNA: TGTGCCAGCAGCTCCCTAGCCACAGATACGCAGTATTTT. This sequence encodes CASSSLATDTQYF.

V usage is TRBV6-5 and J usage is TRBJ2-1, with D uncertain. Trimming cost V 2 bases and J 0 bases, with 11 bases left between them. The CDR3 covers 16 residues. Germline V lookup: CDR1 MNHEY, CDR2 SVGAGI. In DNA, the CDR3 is TGTGCCAGCAGTTACCAATTTAAGAGCTCCTACAATGAGCAGTTCTTC. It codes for CASSYQFKSSYNEQFF.

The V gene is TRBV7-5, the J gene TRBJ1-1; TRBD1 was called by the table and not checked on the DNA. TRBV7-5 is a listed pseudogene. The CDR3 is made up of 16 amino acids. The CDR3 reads CAISGDRGLMNTEAFF. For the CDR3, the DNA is TGTGCCATTAGTGGGGACAGGGGCCTCATGAACACTGAAGCTTTCTTT.

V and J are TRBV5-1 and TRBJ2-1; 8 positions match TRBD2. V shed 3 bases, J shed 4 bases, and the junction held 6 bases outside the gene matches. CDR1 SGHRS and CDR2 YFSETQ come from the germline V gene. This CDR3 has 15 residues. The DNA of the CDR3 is TGCGCCAGCAGCTACTACGGGGGGGCGTACAATGAGCAGTTCTTC. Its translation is CASSYYGGAYNEQFF.